This note documents a single TCR beta chain sequence. The antigen is not known. The data were taken from a study of T cell repertoires in cytomegalovirus infection. As for the study in general: Selection of CMV epitopes for the study included recently identified HLA-C-restricted and well-studied HLA-B-restricted ones. Public signatures in TCR beta pointed to CMV infection and matching HLA type. Findings and caveats of the study: Identification of carriers of CMV plus the relevant HLA was performed using cumulative public TCR beta family frequency. Ex vivo responses were dominated by HLA-C-restricted CMV-specific TCR beta clonotypes.

The CDR3 is made up of 11 amino acids. Germline CDR1 and CDR2: SQVTM and ANQGSEA. The germline V and J ends were trimmed by 7 bases and 4 bases, with 10 bases remaining between them. TCRdb re-called the reads through MiXCR, storing one row per CDR3 protein. This table has about 830,000 distinct CDR3 sequences, roughly 33% appearing once. The sample was cultured CD8+ T cells from PBMCs, taken from culture after CMV antigen stimulation. This sequence joins TRBV29-1 and TRBJ1-1; D is uncertain. This TCR was sampled from a human donor in good health (CMV status not recorded). Some clones in this sample may be carry-over from other donors' samples. Here the CDR3 reads CSGGWGTEAFF. The CDR3 region has the DNA TGCAGCGGGGGTTGGGGCACTGAAGCTTTCTTT.